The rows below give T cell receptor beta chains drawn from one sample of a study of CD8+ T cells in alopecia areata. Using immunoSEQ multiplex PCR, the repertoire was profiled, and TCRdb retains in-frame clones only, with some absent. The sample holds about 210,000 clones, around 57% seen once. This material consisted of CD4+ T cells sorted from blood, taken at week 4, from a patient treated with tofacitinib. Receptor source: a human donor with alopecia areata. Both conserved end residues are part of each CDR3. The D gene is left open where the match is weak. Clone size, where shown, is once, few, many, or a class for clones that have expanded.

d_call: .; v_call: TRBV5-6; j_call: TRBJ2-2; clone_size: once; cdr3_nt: TGTGCCAGCAGCTTCGGGGGCACCGGGGAGCTGTTTTTT; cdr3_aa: CASSFGGTGELFF
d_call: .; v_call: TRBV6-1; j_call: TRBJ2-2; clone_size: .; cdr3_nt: TGTGCCAGCAGGGTCGGGACCGGCGACACCGGGGAGCTGTTTTTT; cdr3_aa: CASRVGTGDTGELFF
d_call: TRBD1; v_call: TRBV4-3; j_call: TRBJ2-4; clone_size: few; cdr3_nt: TGCGCCAGCAGCCAACACAGGGGTAACATTCAGTACTTC; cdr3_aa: CASSQHRGNIQYF
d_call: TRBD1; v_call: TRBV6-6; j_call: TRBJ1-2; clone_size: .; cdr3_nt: TGTGCCAGCAGTTTACAGGGGCATGGCTACACCTTC; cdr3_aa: CASSLQGHGYTF
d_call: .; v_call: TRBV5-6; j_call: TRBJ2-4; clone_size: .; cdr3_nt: TGTGCCAGCAGCGCAGGGGGGGCCAAAAACATTCAGTACTTC; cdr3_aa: CASSAGGAKNIQYF
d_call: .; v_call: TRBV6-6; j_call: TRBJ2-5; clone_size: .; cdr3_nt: TGTGCCAGCACCCTTGACTTAGCTCTAGGCGAGACCCAGTACTTC; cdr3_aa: CASTLDLALGETQYF
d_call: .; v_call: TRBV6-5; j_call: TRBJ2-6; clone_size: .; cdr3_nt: TGTGCCAGCAGTTTTGACGGCTCTGGGGCCAACGTCCTGACTTTC; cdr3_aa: CASSFDGSGANVLTF
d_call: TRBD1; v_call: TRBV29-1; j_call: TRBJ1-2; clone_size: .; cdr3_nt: TGCAGCGTAACCCAGGGGGGGTATGGCTACACCTTC; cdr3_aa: CSVTQGGYGYTF
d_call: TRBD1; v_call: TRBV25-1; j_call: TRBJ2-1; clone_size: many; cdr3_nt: TGTGCCAGCAGTTACCGAGGGACAGCCCCCTACAATGAGCAGTTCTTC; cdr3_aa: CASSYRGTAPYNEQFF
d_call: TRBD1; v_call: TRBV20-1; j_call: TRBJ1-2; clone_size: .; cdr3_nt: TGCAGTGCCCAGGGGGCGCATGGCTACACCTTC; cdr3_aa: CSAQGAHGYTF
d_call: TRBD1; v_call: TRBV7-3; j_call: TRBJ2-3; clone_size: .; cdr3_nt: TGTGCCAGCAGCACCGGGACAGGGTCAGATACGCAGTATTTT; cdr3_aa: CASSTGTGSDTQYF
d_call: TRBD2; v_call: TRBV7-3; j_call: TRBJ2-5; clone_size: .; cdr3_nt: TGTGCCAGCAGCTCGGGACTAGCGGGTCAAGAGACCCAGTACTTC; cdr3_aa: CASSSGLAGQETQYF
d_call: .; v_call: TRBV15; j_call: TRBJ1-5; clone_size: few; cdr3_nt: TGTGCCACCAGCAGCGGGAAGGACAATCAGCCCCAGCATTTT; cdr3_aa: CATSSGKDNQPQHF
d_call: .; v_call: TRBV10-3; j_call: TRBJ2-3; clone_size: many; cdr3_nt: TGTGCCATCAGGCCCGATGCGAGGGGCACAGATACGCAGTATTTT; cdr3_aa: CAIRPDARGTDTQYF
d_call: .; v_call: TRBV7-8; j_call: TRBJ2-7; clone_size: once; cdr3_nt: TGTGCCAGCAGCTCGAGTCGGTACGAGCAGTACTTC; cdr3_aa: CASSSSRYEQYF
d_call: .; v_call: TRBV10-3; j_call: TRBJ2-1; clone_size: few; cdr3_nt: TGTGCCATCAGGGCTAACAATGAGCAGTTCTTC; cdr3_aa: CAIRANNEQFF
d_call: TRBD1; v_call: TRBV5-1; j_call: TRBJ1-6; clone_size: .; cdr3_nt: TGCGCCAGCAGCCCACAGGGGGCTCGGGGTTCACCCCTCCACTTT; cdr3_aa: CASSPQGARGSPLHF
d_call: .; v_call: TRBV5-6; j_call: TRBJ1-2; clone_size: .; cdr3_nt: TGTGCCAGCAGCTCGTGGGGCCAGTTACATGGCTACACCTTC; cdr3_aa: CASSSWGQLHGYTF
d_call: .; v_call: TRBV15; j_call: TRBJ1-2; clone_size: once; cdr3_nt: TGTGCCACCAGCAGAGATCGGGCAGATGGCTACACCTTC; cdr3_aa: CATSRDRADGYTF
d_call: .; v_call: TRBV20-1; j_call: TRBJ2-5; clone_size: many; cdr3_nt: TGCAGTGCAGCCGGGGGCGAGACCCAGTACTTC; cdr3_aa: CSAAGGETQYF
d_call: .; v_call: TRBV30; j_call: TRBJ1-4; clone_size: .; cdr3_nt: TGTGCCTGGAGCCCCGAACGTGGAAAACTGTTTTTT; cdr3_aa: CAWSPERGKLFF
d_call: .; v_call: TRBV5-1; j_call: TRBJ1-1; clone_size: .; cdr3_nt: TGCGCCAGCAGCTTGGCCGTTCAGGTCTCAGCTGAAGCTTTCTTT; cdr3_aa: CASSLAVQVSAEAFF
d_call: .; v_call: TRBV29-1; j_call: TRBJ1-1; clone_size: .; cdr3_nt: TGCAGCGTGCTCAATTTGAACACTGAAGCTTTCTTT; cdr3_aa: CSVLNLNTEAFF
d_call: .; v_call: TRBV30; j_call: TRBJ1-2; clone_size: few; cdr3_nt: TGTGCCTGGAGTGAGCATACTAACTATGGCTACACCTTC; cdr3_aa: CAWSEHTNYGYTF
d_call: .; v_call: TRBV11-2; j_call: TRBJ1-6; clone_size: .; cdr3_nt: TGTGCCAGCAGCTTAGTACGGGATCCCGGCAGGGCTAATTCACCCCTCCACTTT; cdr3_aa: CASSLVRDPGRANSPLHF
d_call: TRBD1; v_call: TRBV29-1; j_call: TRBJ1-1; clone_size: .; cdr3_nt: TGCAGCGTTGATGGAGGGGGCGAGAAAAGAGCTTTCTTT; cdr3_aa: CSVDGGGEKRAFF
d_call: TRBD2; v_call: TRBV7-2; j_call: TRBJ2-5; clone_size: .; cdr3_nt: TGTGCCAGCAGCGAAACTAGCGGGGGTGAGACCCAGTACTTC; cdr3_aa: CASSETSGGETQYF
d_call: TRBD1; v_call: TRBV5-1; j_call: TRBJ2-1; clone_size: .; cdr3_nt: TGCGCCAGCAGCCGAGACAGGGGGACTACCTACAATGAGCAGTTCTTC; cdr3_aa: CASSRDRGTTYNEQFF
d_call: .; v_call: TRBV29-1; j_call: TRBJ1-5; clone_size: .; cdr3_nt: TGCAGCGTTGAAGACGGTCCGGATCAGCCCCAGCATTTT; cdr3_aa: CSVEDGPDQPQHF
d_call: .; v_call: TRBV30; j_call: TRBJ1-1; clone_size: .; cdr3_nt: TGTGCCGTAGGGGTCAGAGGGGCACAGAACACTGAAGCTTTCTTT; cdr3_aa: CAVGVRGAQNTEAFF
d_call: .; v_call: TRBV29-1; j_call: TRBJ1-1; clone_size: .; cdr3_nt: TGCAGCGTTGATCGTCAGGGGCCTATGAACACTGAAGCTTTCTTT; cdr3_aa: CSVDRQGPMNTEAFF
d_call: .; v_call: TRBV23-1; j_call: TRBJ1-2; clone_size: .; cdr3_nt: TGCGCCAGCAGTCACACCCTTCACCCTCTCTATGGCTACACCTTC; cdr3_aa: CASSHTLHPLYGYTF
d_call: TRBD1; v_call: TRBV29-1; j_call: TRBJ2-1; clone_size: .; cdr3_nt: TGCAGCGTGGGAAAAACCGGGACAGTTTACAATGAGCAGTTCTTC; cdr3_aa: CSVGKTGTVYNEQFF
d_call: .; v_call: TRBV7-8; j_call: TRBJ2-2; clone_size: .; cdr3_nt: TGTGCCAGCAGCTTGTATCCGACAGCTCGAACCGGGGAGCTGTTTTTT; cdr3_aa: CASSLYPTARTGELFF
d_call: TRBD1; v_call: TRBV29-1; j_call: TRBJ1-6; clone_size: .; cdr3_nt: TGCAGCGTAGGAGAGGGACAGGGGAATTCACCCCTCCACTTT; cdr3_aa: CSVGEGQGNSPLHF
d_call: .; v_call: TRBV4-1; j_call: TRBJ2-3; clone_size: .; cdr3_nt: TGCGCCAGCAGACCCGCCCTGCCCGACACAGATACGCAGTATTTT; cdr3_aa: CASRPALPDTDTQYF
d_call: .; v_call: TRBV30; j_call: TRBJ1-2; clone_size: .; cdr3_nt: TGTGCCTGGTGCCAGGACCCTAACTATGGCTACACCTTC; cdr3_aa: CAWCQDPNYGYTF
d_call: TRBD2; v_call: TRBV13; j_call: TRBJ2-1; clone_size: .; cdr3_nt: TGTGCCAGCAGCACACGAGCGGGGTTCGGGTACAATGAGCAGTTCTTC; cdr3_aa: CASSTRAGFGYNEQFF
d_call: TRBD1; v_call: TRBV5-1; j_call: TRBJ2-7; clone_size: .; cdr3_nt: TGCGCCAGCAGCTTGACAGGGGGGTACGAGCAGTACTTC; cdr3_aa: CASSLTGGYEQYF
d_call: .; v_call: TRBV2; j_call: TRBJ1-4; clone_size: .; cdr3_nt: TGTGCCAGCACGCGGGGTCCAGGGGAAAAACTGTTTTTT; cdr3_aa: CASTRGPGEKLFF
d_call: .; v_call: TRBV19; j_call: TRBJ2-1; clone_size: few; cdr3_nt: TGTGCCAGTAAAGAGAATGAGCAGTTCTTC; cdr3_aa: CASKENEQFF
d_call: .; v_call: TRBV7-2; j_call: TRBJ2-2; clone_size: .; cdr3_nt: TGTGCCAGCAGCTTAGCTACGGGGGGCCGGACCGGGGAGCTGTTTTTT; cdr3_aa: CASSLATGGRTGELFF
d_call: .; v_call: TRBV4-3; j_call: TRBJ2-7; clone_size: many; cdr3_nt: TGCGCCAGCAGCCAAGATGCACAGGGCCTAGCCTACGAGCAGTACTTC; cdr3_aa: CASSQDAQGLAYEQYF
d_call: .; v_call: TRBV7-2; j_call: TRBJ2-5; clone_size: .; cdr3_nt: TGTGCCAGCAGCTTAGGGGTAGGAAGAGAGACCCAGTACTTC; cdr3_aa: CASSLGVGRETQYF
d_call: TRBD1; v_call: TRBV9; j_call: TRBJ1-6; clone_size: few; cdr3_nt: TGTGCCAGCAGCGTAGCTACGGGACAGGGGAAGAGGTCCCTCCACTTT; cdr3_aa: CASSVATGQGKRSLHF
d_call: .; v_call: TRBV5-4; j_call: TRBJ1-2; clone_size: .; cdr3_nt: TGTGCCAGCAGCAAGAGCCCACAGGAGACCTATGGCTACACCTTC; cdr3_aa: CASSKSPQETYGYTF
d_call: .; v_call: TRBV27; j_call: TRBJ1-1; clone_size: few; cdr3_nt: TGTGCCAGCAGTTTAGGGTCAGGGAAGAACACTGAAGCTTTCTTT; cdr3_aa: CASSLGSGKNTEAFF
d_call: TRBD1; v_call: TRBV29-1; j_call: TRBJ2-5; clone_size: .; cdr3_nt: TGCAGCGTAAACCGGGGACAGGGGACGGAGACCCAGTACTTC; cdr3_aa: CSVNRGQGTETQYF
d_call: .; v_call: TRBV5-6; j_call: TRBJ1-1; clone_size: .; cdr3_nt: TGTGCCAGCAGCTACCCGACGACAGGTCCGGATGACACTGAAGCTTTCTTT; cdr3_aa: CASSYPTTGPDDTEAFF
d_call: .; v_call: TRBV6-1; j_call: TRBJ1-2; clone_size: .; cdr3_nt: TGTGCCAGCAGTGATACGTGTGGCTACACCTTC; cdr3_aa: CASSDTCGYTF
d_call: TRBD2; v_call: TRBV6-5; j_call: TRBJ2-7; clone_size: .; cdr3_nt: TGTGCCAGCGCCGAACTAGCGGGGGGGGCCTACGAGCAGTACTTC; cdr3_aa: CASAELAGGAYEQYF
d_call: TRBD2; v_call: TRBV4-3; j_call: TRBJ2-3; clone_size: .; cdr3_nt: TGCGCCAGCAGCCAAGTCGCGGCTAGCGGAACAGATACGCAGTATTTT; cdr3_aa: CASSQVAASGTDTQYF
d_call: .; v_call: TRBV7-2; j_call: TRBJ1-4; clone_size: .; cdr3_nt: TGTGCCAGCAGCGCGTCGTTTTCGGGCGATGAAAAACTGTTTTTT; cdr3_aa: CASSASFSGDEKLFF
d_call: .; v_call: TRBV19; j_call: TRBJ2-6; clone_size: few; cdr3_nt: TGTGCCAGTAGGGCTTCTGGGGCCAACGTCCTGACTTTC; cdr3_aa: CASRASGANVLTF